A selection of T cell receptor beta chains follows, all from one sample in a study of blood T cell repertoires in COVID-19. Method: immunoSEQ multiplex PCR; TCRdb's copy keeps in-frame clones and lacks some. The sample consists of over 200,000 clones, 80% to 90% of them appearing once. The sequenced sample consisted of PBMCs or T cells enriched from blood (not recorded which). These receptors were taken from a woman in her forties or fifties who had recovered from COVID-19. The CDR3 runs from the conserved cysteine through the conserved F or W. The D gene is left open where the match is weak. Only part of the rows carry a size: once, few, many, or a class if the clone is expanded.

d_call	j_call	cdr3_length	clone_size	v_call	cdr3_nt	cdr3_aa
TRBD2	TRBJ2-7	15	-	TRBV14	TGTGCCAGCAGCCAGGGACTAGCGGGCAACTACGAGCAGTACTTC	CASSQGLAGNYEQYF
-	TRBJ1-2	13	-	TRBV5-1	TGCGCCAGCAGCTTGGACACCCCAGATGGCTACACCTTC	CASSLDTPDGYTF
-	TRBJ1-6	16	-	TRBV28	TGTGCCAGCAGTTCCGCGGGGGGGTCCTCTAATTCACCCCTCCACTTT	CASSSAGGSSNSPLHF
TRBD1	TRBJ1-5	17	few	TRBV7-6	TGTGCCAGCAGAAGCCGGGGACAGGAATTAAGCAATCAGCCCCAGCATTTT	CASRSRGQELSNQPQHF
TRBD1	TRBJ1-6	14	-	TRBV2	TGTGCCAGCATCCCCGGACAGGGAAATTCACCCCTCCACTTT	CASIPGQGNSPLHF
TRBD2	TRBJ2-1	15	-	TRBV11-3	TGTGCCAGCAGCCTCGGTGGCGGGAGGGCTGATGAGCAGTTCTTC	CASSLGGGRADEQFF
TRBD2	TRBJ2-1	20	-	TRBV15	TGTGCCACCAGCAGAGATAGGACTAGCGGTTATCAAAGCTCCTACAATGAGCAGTTCTTC	CATSRDRTSGYQSSYNEQFF
-	TRBJ2-5	14	few	TRBV15	TGTGCCACCAGCAGAGATGGGAGGTTGGGGACCCAGTACTTC	CATSRDGRLGTQYF
-	TRBJ1-2	14	once	TRBV27	TGTGCCAGCAGTTCCCCACTATCGGAATATGGCTACACCTTC	CASSSPLSEYGYTF
-	TRBJ1-3	15	-	TRBV27	TGTGCCAGCAGTTTGGACAGATTCTCTGGAAACACCATATATTTT	CASSLDRFSGNTIYF
TRBD2	TRBJ2-2	15	-	TRBV2	TGTGCCAGCAGTACAGAGCGGGGGAACACCGGGGAGCTGTTTTTT	CASSTERGNTGELFF
-	TRBJ1-1	14	-	TRBV5-1	TGCGCCAGCAGCTTAAAAGGGGGAGGGACTGAAGCTTTCTTT	CASSLKGGGTEAFF
-	TRBJ1-3	15	-	TRBV7-6	TGTGCCAGCAGCTTGGCGACAGAGTCTGGAAACACCATATATTTT	CASSLATESGNTIYF
TRBD1	TRBJ1-2	13	-	TRBV2	TGTGCCAGCAGGGGGACAGCCCCTAAGGGCTACACCTTC	CASRGTAPKGYTF
TRBD1	TRBJ1-1	14	-	TRBV19	TGTGCCAGTAGTGCAACAGGGGGCGGAACTGAAGCTTTCTTT	CASSATGGGTEAFF
-	TRBJ1-2	14	-	TRBV25-1	TGTGCCAGCAGTAGACCGGGACAAAGCTATGGCTACACCTTC	CASSRPGQSYGYTF
-	TRBJ2-1	15	-	TRBV18	TGTGCCAGCTCACCAGATAGGTCAGGATACAATGAGCAGTTCTTC	CASSPDRSGYNEQFF
-	TRBJ1-6	15	-	TRBV27	TGTGCCAGCAGTTTAAGGAGCTCCTATAATTCACCCCTCCACTTT	CASSLRSSYNSPLHF
TRBD1	TRBJ1-2	15	-	TRBV28	TGTGCCAGCTTCACCGCGGGACAGTCCCACTATGGCTACACCTTC	CASFTAGQSHYGYTF
TRBD2	TRBJ2-7	15	-	TRBV7-9	TGTGCCAGCAGCTTAGATCTAGCGGGAGAAGGCGAGCAGTACTTC	CASSLDLAGEGEQYF
-	TRBJ2-2	14	-	TRBV16	TGTGCCAGCAGGCACCAGAAGTCAGGGGGGGAGCTGTTTTTT	CASRHQKSGGELFF
TRBD1	TRBJ2-5	14	-	TRBV10-1	TGCGCCAGCAGTAGCGGGACAGGGGTACAGACCCAGTACTTC	CASSSGTGVQTQYF
-	TRBJ1-1	14	-	TRBV5-6	TGTGCCAGCAGCTTGGAGGGGCCCTTGACTGAAGCTTTCTTT	CASSLEGPLTEAFF
-	TRBJ1-2	13	-	TRBV7-2	TGTGCCAGCAGCCAATCCAGGGGCAGAGGCTACACCTTC	CASSQSRGRGYTF
-	TRBJ2-2	15	-	TRBV10-1	TGCGCCAGCAGCAGGGACTGGGCGAACACCGGGGAGCTGTTTTTT	CASSRDWANTGELFF
-	TRBJ2-2	13	-	TRBV10-1	TGCGCCAGCAGTGAATGGACAGCCGGGGAGCTGTTTTTT	CASSEWTAGELFF
TRBD2	TRBJ2-5	16	once	TRBV5-1	TGCGCCAGCAGCTACCATGGTAGCGGGATCGCAGAGACCCAGTACTTC	CASSYHGSGIAETQYF
TRBD2	TRBJ2-7	14	once	TRBV27	TGTGCCAGCAGTCCTCGGGGGGGCCAGAACGAGCAGTACTTC	CASSPRGGQNEQYF
-	TRBJ2-1	15	-	TRBV5-6	TGTGCCAGCAGCCGGGCGCGGGAATCCTACAATGAGCAGTTCTTC	CASSRARESYNEQFF
TRBD2	TRBJ2-2	18	-	TRBV28	TGTGCCAGCAGTTTAATTGTGCTAGCGGGATTGAACACCGGGGAGCTGTTTTTT	CASSLIVLAGLNTGELFF
-	TRBJ2-7	14	once	TRBV1	TGCACCAGCAGCCAAGCTGACTTCTCCTACGAGCAGTACTTC	CTSSQADFSYEQYF
TRBD2	TRBJ2-3	14	-	TRBV19	TGTGCCAGTAGTCCTTCGACTAGCTGGGATACGCAGTATTTT	CASSPSTSWDTQYF
-	TRBJ2-1	16	-	TRBV27	TGTGCCAGCAGTTTAGACGGTCGACTGTACTACAATGAGCAGTTCTTC	CASSLDGRLYYNEQFF
-	TRBJ1-4	15	-	TRBV9	TGTGCCAGCAGCGTAGCTGGACAGAGAAATGAAAAACTGTTTTTT	CASSVAGQRNEKLFF
TRBD1	TRBJ2-7	12	-	TRBV2	TGTGCCAGCCGGGACAGGGGTGACGAGCAGTACTTC	CASRDRGDEQYF
-	TRBJ2-1	15	-	TRBV27	TGTGCCAGCAGTTTCCCACAGGGTACCCACAATGAGCAGTTCTTC	CASSFPQGTHNEQFF
TRBD1	TRBJ2-2	15	-	TRBV27	TGTGCCAGCCGGATGGACAGGGCCGCCACCGGGGAGCTGTTTTTT	CASRMDRAATGELFF
TRBD1	TRBJ2-5	16	-	TRBV6-5	TGTGCCAGCAGTTACTCAGCACAGGGGGCATGGGAGACCCAGTACTTC	CASSYSAQGAWETQYF
-	TRBJ2-7	15	-	TRBV7-2	TGTGCCAGCAGCTTAGCGCAGGGGAGAAAGTACGAGCAGTACTTC	CASSLAQGRKYEQYF
TRBD2	TRBJ2-2	18	-	TRBV18	TGTGCCAGCTCACCACCAGGACTAGCGGGAGGAGACACCGGGGAGCTGTTTTTT	CASSPPGLAGGDTGELFF
TRBD1	TRBJ2-7	14	-	TRBV6-5	TGTGCCAGCAGTCCCTGGGACAGGGAGGGGGAGCAGTACTTC	CASSPWDREGEQYF
-	TRBJ1-3	17	-	TRBV12-5	TGTGCTAGTGGTTTGGTACAAAACACCGACTCTGGAAACACCATATATTTT	CASGLVQNTDSGNTIYF
-	TRBJ1-3	15	few	TRBV28	TGTGCCAGCAGTTTATGGGCAGGCTCTGGAAACACCATATATTTT	CASSLWAGSGNTIYF
TRBD2	TRBJ2-7	14	once	TRBV13	TGTGCCAGCAGCCCAGCGGGAGTGCCATACGAGCAGTACTTC	CASSPAGVPYEQYF
TRBD1	TRBJ2-7	16	-	TRBV28	TGTGCCAGCAGTTTAGGACAGGGCGTTCGAAGATACGAGCAGTACTTC	CASSLGQGVRRYEQYF
TRBD2	TRBJ2-7	22	-	TRBV9	TGTGCCAGCAGCGTAGCGAGCCCCCATTTTTCTAGCGGGAGAAGGTCGTCCTACGAGCAGTACTTC	CASSVASPHFSSGRRSSYEQYF
-	TRBJ1-5	15	-	TRBV28	TGTGCCACCCGGACAGTTTACTATAGCAATCAGCCCCAGCATTTT	CATRTVYYSNQPQHF
TRBD2	TRBJ2-2	16	-	TRBV5-5	TGTGCCAGCAGCGGGCGACTAGCGGGAGGCACCGGGGAGCTGTTTTTT	CASSGRLAGGTGELFF
-	TRBJ2-7	11	-	TRBV28	TGTGCCAGCAGTTTACAGTGGGAGCAGTACTTC	CASSLQWEQYF
-	TRBJ1-1	12	-	TRBV7-9	TGTGCCAGCAAGGACAGCAACACTGAAGCTTTCTTT	CASKDSNTEAFF
-	TRBJ2-1	13	few	TRBV28	TGTGCCAGCAGCACCAAAAGAGAGAATGAGCAGTTCTTC	CASSTKRENEQFF
-	TRBJ1-3	14	once	TRBV3-1/TRBV3-2	TGTGCCAGCCGTGGGGCTTTCTCTGGAAACACCATATATTTT	CASRGAFSGNTIYF
TRBD2	TRBJ2-3	17	-	TRBV5-1	TGCGCCAGCAGCGCTCGACTAGCGGGAGGTCTTCTAGATACGCAGTATTTT	CASSARLAGGLLDTQYF
-	TRBJ2-7	15	-	TRBV5-5	TGTGCCAGCATCAACAACCCAGGGGGGCCCCACGAGCAGTACTTC	CASINNPGGPHEQYF
TRBD2	TRBJ2-1	17	-	TRBV9	TGTGCCAGCAGCGTAGGCAACCTAGCGGGAGTTAGCAATGAGCAGTTCTTC	CASSVGNLAGVSNEQFF